Listed below are T cell receptor beta chains from one sample, sequenced in a study of T cells in Graves' hyperthyroidism and ophthalmopathy. Each CDR3 protein gets one entry after TCRdb re-called the multiplex PCR reads with MiXCR. Among around 280,000 distinct CDR3 sequences listed, roughly 13% were seen once. Sequenced sample: blood. These receptors were collected from a woman aged 25 to 45 with Graves' hyperthyroidism that later progressed to Graves' ophthalmopathy. Each CDR3 is given with its conserved first and last residue.

j_gene: TRBJ2-3; v_gene: TRBV24-1; CDR3aa: CATSGSEESTDTQYF
j_gene: TRBJ1-5; v_gene: TRBV10-3; CDR3aa: CAISDPQKEGKQPQHF
j_gene: TRBJ2-7; v_gene: TRBV6-1; CDR3aa: CASSEAPSGAEQYF
j_gene: TRBJ2-3; v_gene: TRBV29-1; CDR3aa: CSAGGGQGNTDTQYF
j_gene: TRBJ1-2; v_gene: TRBV4-3; CDR3aa: CASSPHRDANYGYTF
j_gene: TRBJ1-1; v_gene: TRBV28; CDR3aa: CASSLGEKGTPKAFF
j_gene: TRBJ1-1; v_gene: TRBV30; CDR3aa: CAWRNTRNTEAFF
j_gene: TRBJ1-4; v_gene: TRBV11-2; CDR3aa: CASSPRGIGNEKLFF
j_gene: TRBJ2-7; v_gene: TRBV20-1; CDR3aa: CSARGPGLIPYEQYF
j_gene: TRBJ2-1; v_gene: TRBV5-6; CDR3aa: CASSLVGTSGIDEQFF
j_gene: TRBJ1-6; v_gene: TRBV3-1; CDR3aa: CASSQDSGGSSPLHF
j_gene: TRBJ2-1; v_gene: TRBV28; CDR3aa: CASLPGTSGYNEQFF
j_gene: TRBJ2-3; v_gene: TRBV11-1; CDR3aa: CASSSFEVTAGGDTQYF
j_gene: TRBJ2-1; v_gene: TRBV28; CDR3aa: CASSQPLSESYNEQFF
j_gene: TRBJ2-1; v_gene: TRBV6-2/TRBV6-3; CDR3aa: CASSYSAEQFF
j_gene: TRBJ2-1; v_gene: TRBV2; CDR3aa: CASGGLAGGNEQFF
j_gene: TRBJ1-1; v_gene: TRBV30; CDR3aa: CAWNPGTWVGTEAFF
j_gene: TRBJ2-5; v_gene: TRBV24-1; CDR3aa: CATSEPGLQETQYF
j_gene: TRBJ2-2; v_gene: TRBV3-1; CDR3aa: CASSQRRSTATGELFF
j_gene: TRBJ2-7; v_gene: TRBV11-1; CDR3aa: CANSLTTSGSQYEQYF
j_gene: TRBJ2-7; v_gene: TRBV6-1; CDR3aa: CASREQGVSYEQYF
j_gene: TRBJ2-1; v_gene: TRBV9; CDR3aa: CASSVGVLSEQFF
j_gene: TRBJ2-7; v_gene: TRBV7-2; CDR3aa: CASSPGTRPPYEQYF
j_gene: TRBJ1-1; v_gene: TRBV2; CDR3aa: CASRGQRSEAFF
j_gene: TRBJ1-6; v_gene: TRBV20-1; CDR3aa: CSARGTGSPLHF
j_gene: TRBJ1-1; v_gene: TRBV2; CDR3aa: CASKGMGNTEAFF
j_gene: TRBJ2-7; v_gene: TRBV7-8; CDR3aa: CASSLMTEAYEQYF
j_gene: TRBJ1-6; v_gene: TRBV28; CDR3aa: CASSPNYNSPLHF
j_gene: TRBJ2-7; v_gene: TRBV7-2; CDR3aa: CASSRGGGSSYEQYF
j_gene: TRBJ2-2; v_gene: TRBV27; CDR3aa: CATSIQGPTGELFF
j_gene: TRBJ2-3; v_gene: TRBV12-5; CDR3aa: CASGSSGGTDTQYF
j_gene: TRBJ2-1; v_gene: TRBV7-2; CDR3aa: CASSEKGGPYNEQFF